This T cell receptor (beta chain) was captured in a study of shared clonotypes between healthy human individuals. Findings and caveats of the study: Despite large depth, rarefaction showed incomplete sorted-subset sequencing.

This clone was seen just once. Antigen: not known. The V end lost 1 base, the J end lost 2 bases, and 8 bases lay between the germline ends. Germline CDR1 is SGHAT and CDR2 is FQNNGV. This CDR3 comprises 14 residues. Some clones are missing from TCRdb's copy, which holds only in-frame ones; the method was immunoSEQ multiplex PCR. Among roughly 2.5 million clones listed, approximately 90% were seen once. The receptor was derived from a man between 18 and 35 years old in good health. V gene TRBV11-2 combines with J gene TRBJ2-5; D gene unclear. Sequences were obtained from naive CD4+ T cells sorted from blood. The subset is: CD45RA+ positively selected. The CDR3 bases are TGTGCCAGCAGCTTAGTCTGGCAGCAAGAGACCCAGTACTTC. Amino acids: CASSLVWQQETQYF.